This T cell receptor beta chain comes out of a study of shared clonotypes between healthy human individuals. Method: immunoSEQ multiplex PCR; TCRdb's copy keeps in-frame clones and lacks some. The sample holds roughly 1,500,000 clones, about 98.5% seen once. CDR3 length equals 17 residues. V gave up 7 bases and J gave up 7 bases, with 26 bases separating them. From germline, CDR1 is SGDLS and CDR2 YYNGEE. A CD45RA+ naive subset and a CD45RA-negative memory subset were split from CD4+ cells. The specimen was naive CD4+ T cells sorted from blood. Subset denoted: CD45RA+ positively selected. This sequence originates from a young man in good health. This chain joins TRBV9 and TRBJ2-2; D assignment may be TRBD1 or TRBD2 (6 bases each). DNA for the CDR3: TGTGCCAGCGGGGTGGGAGGCGGGACACAATATGACGGGGAGCTGTTTTTT. Its protein product is CASGVGGGTQYDGELFF.